The sequence of this T cell receptor beta chain was determined in a study of cytomegalovirus exposure and HLA in healthy donors. The study's findings and limits: The authors later found HLA-associated TCR beta chains more clonally expanded than equally common others. Later analysis showed most CMV-associated TCR beta chains appearing HLA-restricted. Beyond CMV serostatus, there was no information to go on about immune exposure.

Note on this clone: Its cognate antigen is unknown.

60 Vbeta and 13 Jbeta primers were used in PCR. The method was immunoSEQ multiplex PCR; TCRdb's version includes in-frame clones alone and lacks a portion of them. The profile shows roughly 110,000 clones, 81% of them singletons. The V and J ends lost 2 bases and 6 bases respectively, with 11 bases between them. This CDR3 has 12 amino acids. CDR1 is GTSNPN and CDR2 is SVGIG in the germline V gene (reference sequence). The sequenced sample was PBMCs. V and J are TRBV30 and TRBJ2-7, with D possibly being TRBD1 (6 bases). The TCR originated in a man aged 25 to 40 in good health and CMV-seronegative. The CDR3 sequence is CAWSPSRGEQYF. Here the CDR3 DNA reads TGTGCCTGGAGTCCATCCAGGGGCGAGCAGTACTTC.